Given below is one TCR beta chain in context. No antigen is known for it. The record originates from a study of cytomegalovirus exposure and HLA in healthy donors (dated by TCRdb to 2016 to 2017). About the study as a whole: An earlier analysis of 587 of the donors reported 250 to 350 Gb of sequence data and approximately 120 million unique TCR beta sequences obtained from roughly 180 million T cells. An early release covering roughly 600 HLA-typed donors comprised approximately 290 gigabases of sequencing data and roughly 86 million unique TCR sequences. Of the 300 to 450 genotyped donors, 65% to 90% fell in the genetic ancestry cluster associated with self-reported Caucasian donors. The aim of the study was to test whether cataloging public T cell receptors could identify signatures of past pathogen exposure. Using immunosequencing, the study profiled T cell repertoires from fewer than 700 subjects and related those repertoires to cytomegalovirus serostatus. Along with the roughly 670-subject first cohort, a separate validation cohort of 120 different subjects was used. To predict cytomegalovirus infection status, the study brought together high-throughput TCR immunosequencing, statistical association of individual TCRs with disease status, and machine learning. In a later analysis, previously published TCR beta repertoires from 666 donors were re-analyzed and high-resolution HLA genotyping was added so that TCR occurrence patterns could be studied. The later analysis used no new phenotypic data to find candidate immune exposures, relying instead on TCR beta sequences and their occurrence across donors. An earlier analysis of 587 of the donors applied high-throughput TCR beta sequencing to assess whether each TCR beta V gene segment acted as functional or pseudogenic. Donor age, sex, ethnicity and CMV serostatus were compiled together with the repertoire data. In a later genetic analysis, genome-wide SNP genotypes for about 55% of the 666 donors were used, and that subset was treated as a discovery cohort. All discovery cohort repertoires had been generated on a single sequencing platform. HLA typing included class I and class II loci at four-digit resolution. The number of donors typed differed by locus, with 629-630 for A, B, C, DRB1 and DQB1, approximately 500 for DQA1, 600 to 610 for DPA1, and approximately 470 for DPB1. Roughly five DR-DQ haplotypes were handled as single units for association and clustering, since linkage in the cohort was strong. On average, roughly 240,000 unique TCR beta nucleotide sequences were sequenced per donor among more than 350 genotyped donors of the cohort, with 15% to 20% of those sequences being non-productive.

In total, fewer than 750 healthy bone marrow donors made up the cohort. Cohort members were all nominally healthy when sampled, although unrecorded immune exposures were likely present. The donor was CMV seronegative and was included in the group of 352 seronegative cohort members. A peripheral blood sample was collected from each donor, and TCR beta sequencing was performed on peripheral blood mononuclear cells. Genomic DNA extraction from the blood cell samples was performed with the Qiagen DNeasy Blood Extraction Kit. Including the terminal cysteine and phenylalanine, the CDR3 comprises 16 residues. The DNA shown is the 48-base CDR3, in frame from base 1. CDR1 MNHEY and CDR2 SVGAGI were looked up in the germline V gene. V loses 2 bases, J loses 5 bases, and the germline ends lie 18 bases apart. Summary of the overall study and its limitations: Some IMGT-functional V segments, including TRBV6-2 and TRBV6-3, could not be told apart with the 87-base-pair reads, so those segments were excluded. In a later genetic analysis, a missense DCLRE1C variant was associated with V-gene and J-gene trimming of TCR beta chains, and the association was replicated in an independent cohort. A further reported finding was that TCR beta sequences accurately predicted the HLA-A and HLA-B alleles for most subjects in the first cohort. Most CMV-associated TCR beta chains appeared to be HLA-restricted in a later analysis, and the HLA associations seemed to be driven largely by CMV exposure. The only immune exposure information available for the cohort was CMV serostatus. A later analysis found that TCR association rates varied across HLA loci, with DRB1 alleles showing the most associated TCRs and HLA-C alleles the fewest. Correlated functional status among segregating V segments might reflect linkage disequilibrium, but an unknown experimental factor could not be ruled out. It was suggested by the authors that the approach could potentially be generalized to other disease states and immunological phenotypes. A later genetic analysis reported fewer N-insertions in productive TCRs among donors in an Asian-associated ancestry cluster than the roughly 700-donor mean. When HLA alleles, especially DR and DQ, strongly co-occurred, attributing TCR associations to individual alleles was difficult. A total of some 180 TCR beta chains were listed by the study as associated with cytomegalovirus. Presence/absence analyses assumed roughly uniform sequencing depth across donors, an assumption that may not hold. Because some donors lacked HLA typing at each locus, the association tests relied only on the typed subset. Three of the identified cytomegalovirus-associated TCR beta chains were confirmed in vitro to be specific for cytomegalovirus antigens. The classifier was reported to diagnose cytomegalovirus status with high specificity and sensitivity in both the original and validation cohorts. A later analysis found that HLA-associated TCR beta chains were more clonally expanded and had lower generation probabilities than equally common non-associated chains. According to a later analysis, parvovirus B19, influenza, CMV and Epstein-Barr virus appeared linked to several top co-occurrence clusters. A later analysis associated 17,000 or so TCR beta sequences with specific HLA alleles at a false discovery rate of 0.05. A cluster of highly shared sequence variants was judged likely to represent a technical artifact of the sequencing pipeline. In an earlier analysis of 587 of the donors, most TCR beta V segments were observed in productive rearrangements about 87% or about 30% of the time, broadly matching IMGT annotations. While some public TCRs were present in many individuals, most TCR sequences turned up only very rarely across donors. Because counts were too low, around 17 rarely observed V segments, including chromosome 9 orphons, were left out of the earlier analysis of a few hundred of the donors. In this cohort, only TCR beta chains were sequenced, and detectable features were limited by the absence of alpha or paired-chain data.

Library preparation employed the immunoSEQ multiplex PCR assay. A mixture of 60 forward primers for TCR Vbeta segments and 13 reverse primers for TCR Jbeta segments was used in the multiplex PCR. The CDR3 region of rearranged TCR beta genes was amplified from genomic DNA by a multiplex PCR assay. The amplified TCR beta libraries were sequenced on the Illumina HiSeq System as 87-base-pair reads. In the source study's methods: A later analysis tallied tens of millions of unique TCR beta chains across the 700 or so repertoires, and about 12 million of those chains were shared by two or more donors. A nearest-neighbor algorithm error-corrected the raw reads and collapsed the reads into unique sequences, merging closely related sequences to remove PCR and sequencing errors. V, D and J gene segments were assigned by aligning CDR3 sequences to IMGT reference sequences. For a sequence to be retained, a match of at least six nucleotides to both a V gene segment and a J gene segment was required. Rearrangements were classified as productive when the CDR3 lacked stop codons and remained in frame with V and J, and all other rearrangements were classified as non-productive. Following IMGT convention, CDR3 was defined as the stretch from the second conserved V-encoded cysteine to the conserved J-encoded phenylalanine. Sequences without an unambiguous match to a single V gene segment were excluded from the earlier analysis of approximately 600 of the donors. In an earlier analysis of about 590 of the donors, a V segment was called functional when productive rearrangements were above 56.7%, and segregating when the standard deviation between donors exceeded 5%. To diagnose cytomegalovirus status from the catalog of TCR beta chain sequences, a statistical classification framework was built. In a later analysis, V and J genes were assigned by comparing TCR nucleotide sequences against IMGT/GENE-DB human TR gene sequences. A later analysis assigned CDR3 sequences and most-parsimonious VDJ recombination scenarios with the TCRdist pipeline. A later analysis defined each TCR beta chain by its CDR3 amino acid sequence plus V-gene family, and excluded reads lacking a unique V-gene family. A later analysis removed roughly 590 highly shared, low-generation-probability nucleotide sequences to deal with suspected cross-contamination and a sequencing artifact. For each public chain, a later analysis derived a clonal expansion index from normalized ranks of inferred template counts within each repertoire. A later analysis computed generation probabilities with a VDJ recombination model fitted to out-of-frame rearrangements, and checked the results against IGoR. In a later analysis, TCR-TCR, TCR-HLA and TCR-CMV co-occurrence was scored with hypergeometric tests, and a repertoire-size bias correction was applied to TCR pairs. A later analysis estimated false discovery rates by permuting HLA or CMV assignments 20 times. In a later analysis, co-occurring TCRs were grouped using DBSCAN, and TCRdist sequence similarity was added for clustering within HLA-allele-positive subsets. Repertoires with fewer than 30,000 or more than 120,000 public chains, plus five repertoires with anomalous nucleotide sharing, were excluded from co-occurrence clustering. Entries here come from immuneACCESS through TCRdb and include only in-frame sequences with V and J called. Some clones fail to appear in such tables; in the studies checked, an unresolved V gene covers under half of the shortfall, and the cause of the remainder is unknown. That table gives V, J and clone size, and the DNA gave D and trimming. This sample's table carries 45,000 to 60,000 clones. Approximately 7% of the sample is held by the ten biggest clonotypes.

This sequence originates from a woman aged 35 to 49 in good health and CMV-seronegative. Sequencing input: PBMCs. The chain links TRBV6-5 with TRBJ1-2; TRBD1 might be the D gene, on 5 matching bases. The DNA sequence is TGTGCCAGCAGTTACGGCCACCAGGGTTCAGGTTATGGCTACACCTTC. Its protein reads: CASSYGHQGSGYGYTF.